This T cell receptor beta chain is from a study of blood T cells in healthy people across ages. Study-wide context: In model experiments, template switching was able to capture about one barcoded beta molecule for every two T cells that were present.

This CDR3 has 15 amino acids. Germline assignment: CDR1 MGHDK and CDR2 SYGVNS. V was trimmed by 1 base and J by 7 bases, leaving 16 bases between them. Regarding this clonotype: The antigen remains unidentified.

Findings and caveats of the study: Measured against age, TCR beta diversity per million T cells decreased in a roughly linear manner.

Drawn from each donor were approximately 9.5 milliliters of peripheral blood. The second PCR ran roughly 6 to 12 cycles with a sample-barcoded 5' primer and J-beta primers. TCRdb re-called the 5' RACE reads with MiXCR, one entry per CDR3 protein. This sample has about 1.5 million distinct CDR3 sequences, with about 45% found just once. The sequenced sample was blood. The chain couples TRBV25-1 to TRBJ1-1; a weak D match, TRBD1 (5 bases). The clonotype comes from a woman under 30 in good health. The CDR3 protein is CASSEFYRSGGEAFF. CDR3 coding DNA: TGTGCCAGCAGTGAATTTTATAGGTCCGGGGGTGAAGCTTTCTTT.